The 5 T cell receptor beta chains below come from one sample, sequenced in a study of blood T cell repertoires in COVID-19. Assay: immunoSEQ multiplex PCR; the TCRdb copy retains only in-frame clones and omits some. Among a few hundred thousand clones, around 92% were seen once, and the ten largest hold under 2.5%. Sequenced input: PBMCs or T cells enriched from blood (not recorded which). Receptor source: a woman aged 60-75 years who had recovered from COVID-19.

The chain has TRBV19 and TRBJ1-1; 7 bases align to TRBD1. CDR1 LNHDA and CDR2 SQIVND come from the germline V gene (reference sequence). The length of the CDR3 is 14 residues. Losses at the gene ends were 5 bases for V and 0 bases for J; bases not matched to a gene: 3. CDR3 sequence (DNA): TGTGCCAGTAGTTGGGGGACAGTGAACACTGAAGCTTTCTTT. This codes for CASSWGTVNTEAFF.

The rearrangement joins TRBV28 to TRBJ2-1, with 11 positions matching TRBD2. Germline-derived CDR1 and CDR2 are MDHEN and SYDVKM. Trimming at V came to 0 bases and at J to 7 bases, leaving 2 bases not matched to a gene. The CDR3 is made up of 15 amino acids. CDR3 sequence: CASSLWPSGGNEQFF. The CDR3 DNA reads TGTGCCAGCAGTTTATGGCCTAGCGGGGGGAATGAGCAGTTCTTC.

J is TRBJ1-6 and V is TRBV5-1; TRBD1 matches 9 bases. CDR1 is SGHRS, CDR2 YFSETQ, per germline. The CDR3 totals 16 residues. V dropped 4 bases and J dropped 10; count of bases not matched to a gene: 12. CDR3 nucleotides: TGCGCCAGCAGCCTCACCCCGGGACAGGGAGAATCACCCCTCCACTTT. Encoded protein: CASSLTPGQGESPLHF.

The rearrangement uses TRBV11-1 and TRBJ2-7; a weak D match, TRBD2 (6 bases). CDR3 length: 15 residues. Looked up from germline, CDR1 is SGHAT and CDR2 is FQDESV (reference sequence). V lost 3 bases, J lost 5 bases, and 17 bases lay in between. This CDR3 reads CASSFPGEVPHEQYF. The CDR3, as DNA: TGTGCCAGCAGCTTTCCGGGAGAGGTCCCCCACGAGCAGTACTTC.

The V gene is TRBV3-1 (or the pseudogene TRBV3-2), the J gene TRBJ2-2, with D perhaps TRBD1 (6 bases). The CDR3 has 15 amino acids. The germline gives CDR1 LGHDT, CDR2 YNNKEL (reference sequence). V lost 2 bases and J 1 base, leaving 8 bases between the germline ends. DNA for the CDR3: TGTGCCAGCAGCCAAAGGACAGAGAACACCGGGGAGCTGTTTTTT. Its protein is CASSQRTENTGELFF.